These 20 T cell receptor beta chains were sequenced from one sample in a study of T cells expressing NK-cell markers. TCRdb reanalyzed the 5' RACE reads, giving one entry per CDR3 protein sequence and no DNA. Found here are 300,000 to 450,000 distinct CDR3 sequences; the top ten clones hold around 5%. Input material: blood T cells: a sorted CD56 or NKG2C T cell subset, CD4+ or CD8+ T cells, or bulk PBMC T cells (not recorded which). Every receptor here comes from a man aged 18 to 69 in good health.

The rearrangement links TRBV24-1 to TRBJ2-3; the TCRdb D gene call, TRBD1, has no DNA to confirm it. The CDR3 consists of 15 residues. Germline assignment: CDR1 KGHDR and CDR2 SFDVKD. The CDR3 reads CATSDRTGGADTQYF.

This rearrangement joins TRBV2 to TRBJ2-1; TCRdb names TRBD1, which stays unverified in the absence of DNA. The CDR3 consists of 14 residues. From germline, CDR1 is SNHLY and CDR2 FYNNEI. CDR3 residues: CASSKGQGNNEQFF.

The chain is built from TRBV11-2 and TRBJ2-7; TCRdb lists TRBD1, though no DNA is available to test this call. CDR1 SGHAT and CDR2 FQNNGV come from the germline V gene. The CDR3 runs 14 residues. CDR3 amino acids: CASRAPGTGSEQYF.

The chain is built from TRBV12-3 or TRBV12-4 and TRBJ2-7; TCRdb proposes TRBD1, but this gene call is untestable without DNA. This CDR3 is built from 15 residues. Here the CDR3 reads CASSRQGAGRYEQYF.

CDR3: CASSYRATKAYEQYF. The chain combines TRBV6-5 with TRBJ2-7; TCRdb picks TRBD1, but there is no DNA to check that call. The length of the CDR3 is 15 residues. The germline V gene has CDR1 MNHEY and CDR2 SVGAGI.

J is TRBJ2-7 and V is TRBV4-2; the TRBD1 assignment by TCRdb is unverifiable without DNA. Germline V lookup: CDR1 LGHNA, CDR2 YNFKEQ. The length of the CDR3 is 17 residues. CDR3 sequence reads: CASSQGAGSGGLYEQYF.

This chain connects TRBV3-1 to TRBJ2-7; lacking DNA, the TRBD2 call made by TCRdb goes unchecked. The CDR3 is made up of 15 amino acids. Germline CDR1 reads LGHDT; CDR2 reads YNNKEL (reference sequence). This chain's CDR3 is CASSLSLRTRGEQYF.

The chain links TRBV7-3 to TRBJ2-3; no DNA is available, so the TRBD2 call from TCRdb remains unchecked. CDR1 and CDR2 from the germline V gene are SGHTA and FQGTGA. The CDR3 totals 17 residues. CDR3: CASSLTPSGGAVDTQYF.

This rearrangement joins TRBV14 to TRBJ1-5. Per the germline V gene, CDR1 is SGHDN and CDR2 is FVKESK. There are 13 residues in the CDR3. The CDR3 sequence: CASSQDSNQPQHF.

The chain has TRBV5-1 and TRBJ1-2. The CDR3 extends over 14 amino acids. Germline CDR1 and CDR2: SGHRS and YFSETQ. CDR3 region: CASSLGVREKGYTF.

The genes are TRBV28 and TRBJ2-5; TCRdb proposes TRBD1, but this gene call is untestable without DNA. Germline V gene data show CDR1 as MDHEN and CDR2 as SYDVKM. The CDR3 covers 13 residues. The CDR3 loop reads CASGGTPQETQYF.

The rearrangement links TRBV3-1 to TRBJ2-7. The CDR3 is made up of 15 amino acids. Germline CDR1 is LGHDT and CDR2 is YNNKEL (reference sequence). CDR3 sequence reads: CASSQIPGGPYEQYF.

The chain recombines TRBV4-1 with TRBJ1-1; without DNA, the TCRdb call of TRBD1 cannot be checked. Per germline, CDR1 MGHRA and CDR2 YSYEKL. CDR3 size: 16 residues. The CDR3: CASSEGQGGLDTEAFF.

J is TRBJ1-3 and V is TRBV6-5. The CDR3 totals 15 residues. Germline CDR1 reads MNHEY; CDR2 reads SVGAGI. CDR3 region: CASSYSQGSGNTIYF.

V is TRBV9 and J is TRBJ2-2; TCRdb proposes TRBD1, but this gene call is untestable without DNA. Germline loops: CDR1 SGDLS, CDR2 YYNGEE. The CDR3 runs 15 residues. The CDR3: CASSVVSGGSGELFF.

This rearrangement joins TRBV25-1 to TRBJ2-2; the D call of TRBD1 rests on TCRdb alone, since no DNA is present to check it. CDR1 and CDR2 from the germline V gene are MGHDK and SYGVNS. CDR3 length: 15 residues. The chain's CDR3 is CASSDDRKNTGELFF.

The chain couples TRBV20-1 to TRBJ2-7; absent DNA, TCRdb's TRBD2 call cannot be checked. The CDR3 runs to 13 residues. CDR1 is DFQATT, CDR2 SNEGSKA, per germline (reference sequence). CDR3 residues: CSGGGLAGYEQYF.

The chain carries TRBV5-4 and TRBJ1-2; the D call from TCRdb, TRBD1, cannot be confirmed without DNA. The germline CDR1 and CDR2 sequences are SGHNT and YYREEE (reference sequence). This CDR3 is built from 14 residues. This chain's CDR3 is CASSFGDREDGYTF. Complete variable domain (other parts from reference TRBV5-4 and TRBJ1-2): ETGVTQSPTHLIKTRGQQVTLRCSSQSGHNTVSWYQQALGQGPQFIFQYYREEENGRGNFPPRFSGLQFPNYSSELNVNALELDDSALYLCASSFGDREDGYTFGSGTRLTVV.

The chain is built from TRBV6-6 and TRBJ1-2. From germline, CDR1 is MNHNY and CDR2 SVGAGI (reference sequence). The CDR3 is 12 amino acids. CDR3 amino acids: CASRDSNYGYTF.

The gene calls are TRBV5-1 and TRBJ2-7; TCRdb lists TRBD1, though no DNA is available to test this call. The CDR3 is made up of 14 amino acids. The germline V gene encodes CDR1 SGHRS and CDR2 YFSETQ. CDR3 in amino acids: CASSSAGFLHEQYF.